These 16 T cell receptor beta chains were all obtained from the same sample, sequenced in a study of blood T cells in healthy people across ages. Through a sample-barcoded 5' primer and a J-beta primer mix, a second PCR was run for about 6 to 11 cycles. TCRdb used MiXCR to reprocess the 5' RACE reads, holding one entry per CDR3 protein. This sample has 380,000 or so distinct CDR3 sequences, with over 45% found just once. Sequences were obtained from blood. The receptors come from a man between 60 and 70 years old in good health.

This clonotype showed up just a few times. The chain employs TRBV20-1 and TRBJ1-5, with D uncertain. The V and J ends lost 3 bases and 1 base respectively, with 10 bases between them. The CDR3 covers 14 residues. The germline CDR1 and CDR2 sequences are DFQATT and SNEGSKA (reference sequence). CDR3 bases: TGCAGTGCTAGTGAGGGTTGGAGCAATCAGCCCCAGCATTTT. As protein: CSASEGWSNQPQHF.

This clonotype was counted a few times. V is TRBV29-1 and J is TRBJ1-1; the D gene is possibly TRBD1 (5 bases). The CDR3 covers 13 residues. With 3 bases removed from V and 11 bases from J, the gap between germline ends came to 19 bases. Germline loops: CDR1 SQVTM, CDR2 ANQGSEA. For the CDR3, the DNA is TGCAGCGTTGAGGATAGGGGTGGATATGAGGCTTTCTTT. Its translation is CSVEDRGGYEAFF.

The chain is built from TRBV20-1 and TRBJ2-5; TRBD2 agrees at 14 bases. From germline, CDR1 is DFQATT and CDR2 SNEGSKA (reference sequence). The length of the CDR3 is 16 residues. Trimming removed 5 bases from V and 0 bases from J; junction bases left unmatched: 5. CDR3 coding DNA: TGCAGTGCTCTTCGGACTAGCGGGGGGAACCAAGAGACCCAGTACTTC. Protein sequence: CSALRTSGGNQETQYF.

The chain joins TRBV12-3 or TRBV12-4 to TRBJ2-2, with TRBD1 matching 11 bases. This CDR3 spans 15 amino acids. J gave up 7 bases and V 1 base, and 2 bases lay outside the gene matches. For the CDR3, the DNA is TGTGCCAGCAGTTTAGGGACAGGGGGCAACGGGGAGCTGTTTTTT. This sequence encodes CASSLGTGGNGELFF.

In its sample, this clonotype was seen a few times. The V gene is TRBV7-8, the J gene TRBJ2-3; either TRBD1 or TRBD2 may fit D (5 bases each). V dropped 1 base and J dropped 4 bases, with 9 bases sitting between them. Germline V gene lookup returns CDR1 SGHVS and CDR2 FQNEAQ. The CDR3 runs to 14 residues. CDR3 sequence reads: CASSLGDVPDTQYF. CDR3 nucleotides: TGTGCCAGCAGCTTAGGGGACGTGCCAGATACGCAGTATTTT.

This clonotype was seen a handful of times. This chain links TRBV3-1 with TRBJ1-2; D possibly corresponds to TRBD1 (6 bases). V was pared by 4 bases and J by 8 bases, with 11 bases between. CDR3 length equals 12 residues. Germline CDR1 reads LGHDT; CDR2 reads YNNKEL (reference sequence). CDR3 sequence reads: CASSRRTAGYTF. DNA for the CDR3: TGTGCCAGCAGCCGCCGGACAGCAGGCTACACCTTC.

The chain uses TRBV20-1 and TRBJ2-1; 9 bases match TRBD2. The CDR3 consists of 16 residues. CDR1 is DFQATT and CDR2 is SNEGSKA in the germline V gene (reference sequence). Losses at the gene ends were 3 bases for V and 4 bases for J; bases not matched to a gene: 10. The CDR3 loop is CSASGAGGIKYNEQFF. In nucleotides, the CDR3 is TGCAGTGCTAGTGGGGCGGGAGGGATAAAATACAATGAGCAGTTCTTC.

The chain employs TRBV2 and TRBJ2-7; 9 bases line up with TRBD2. The V segment lost 1 base and the J segment 0 bases; nucleotides outside the gene matches: 1. The CDR3 runs 15 residues. The germline V gene encodes CDR1 SNHLY and CDR2 FYNNEI. This CDR3 is CASSEGLAASYEQYF. The CDR3 nucleotides are TGTGCCAGCAGTGAAGGACTAGCGGCCTCCTACGAGCAGTACTTC.

Written as DNA, the CDR3 is TGTGCCAGCAGCCACGACAGGGGTGGATATGGCTACACCTTC. Translating gives CASSHDRGGYGYTF. The chain employs TRBV7-9 and TRBJ1-2, with 8 positions matching TRBD1. The CDR3 consists of 14 residues. With V trimmed by 5 bases and J by 5 bases, 7 bases remained unmatched. CDR1 is SEHNR, CDR2 FQNEAQ, per germline (reference sequence).

There are many counts of this clonotype. Here the CDR3 reads CSVPWGETQYF. CDR3 nucleotide sequence: TGCAGCGTTCCCTGGGGAGAGACCCAGTACTTC. V gene TRBV29-1 combines with J gene TRBJ2-5; D is unresolved. In germline, CDR1 is SQVTM, CDR2 ANQGSEA. The CDR3 is made up of 11 amino acids. V was cut by 5 bases and J by 4 bases, with 8 bases left in between.

This chain uses TRBV20-1 with TRBJ1-2; 9 bases map to TRBD1. Unmatched junction bases numbered 7, after V lost 0 bases and J lost 8 bases. Germline CDR1 and CDR2: DFQATT and SNEGSKA (reference sequence). The CDR3 has 14 amino acids. CDR3 sequence: CSARDSGTGSGYTF. CDR3 bases: TGCAGTGCTAGAGATTCCGGGACAGGGAGCGGCTACACCTTC.

This rearrangement joins TRBV29-1 to TRBJ2-1; 10 nucleotides align to TRBD1. Trimming at V came to 6 bases and at J to 3 bases, leaving 5 bases not matched to a gene. The CDR3 has 14 amino acids. Germline CDR1 is SQVTM and CDR2 is ANQGSEA. CDR3 sequence: CSVVRDRGYNEQFF. The DNA for the CDR3 is TGCAGCGTCGTCCGGGACAGGGGCTACAATGAGCAGTTCTTC.

The chain combines TRBV5-1 with TRBJ2-5, with no clear D. Germline V gene sequence: CDR1 SGHRS, CDR2 YFSETQ. There are 14 residues in the CDR3. The V end was cut by 3 bases, the J end by 11 bases, with 20 bases between. CDR3 sequence reads: CASSWAPKGNEQYF. In DNA form, the CDR3 reads TGCGCCAGCAGCTGGGCACCCAAGGGCAATGAGCAGTACTTC. The full variable domain, rest sourced from reference TRBV5-1 and TRBJ2-5, is KAGVTQTPRYLIKTRGQQVTLSCSPISGHRSVSWYQQTPGQGLQFLFEYFSETQRNKGNFPGRFSGRQFSNSRSEMNVSTLELGDSALYLCASSWAPKGNEQYFGPGTRLLVL.

This clonotype was counted once. This chain's CDR3 is CASSFGAGGAANVLTF. The DNA for the CDR3 is TGTGCCAGCAGTTTTGGGGCGGGTGGTGCGGCCAACGTCCTGACTTTC. V gene TRBV12-3 or TRBV12-4 combines with J gene TRBJ2-6, with D possibly called TRBD1 or TRBD2 (5 bases each). Trimming left V 3 bases short and J 6 bases short, with 15 bases between. The CDR3 is made up of 16 amino acids.

This sequence joins TRBV10-3 and TRBJ2-5; no clear D. TRBJ2-7 explains the end of the DNA better; the J call may be wrong. The CDR3 is 13 amino acids. The germline CDR1 and CDR2 sequences are ENHRY and SYGVKD. CDR3 residues: CAISEGVPYEQYF. The CDR3 nucleotides read TGTGCCATCAGTGAGGGGGTGCCTTACGAGCAGTACTTC.

This clonotype was observed a few times. The V and J genes are TRBV25-1 and TRBJ2-5; 10 nucleotides match TRBD1. V gave up 2 bases and J gave up 7 bases; unmatched junction bases: 7. This CDR3 has 15 amino acids. CDR1 is MGHDK, CDR2 SYGVNS, per germline. The CDR3 coding sequence is TGTGCCAGCAGTGAACCCGGGACAGGGGTGATGACCCAGTACTTC. This codes for CASSEPGTGVMTQYF.